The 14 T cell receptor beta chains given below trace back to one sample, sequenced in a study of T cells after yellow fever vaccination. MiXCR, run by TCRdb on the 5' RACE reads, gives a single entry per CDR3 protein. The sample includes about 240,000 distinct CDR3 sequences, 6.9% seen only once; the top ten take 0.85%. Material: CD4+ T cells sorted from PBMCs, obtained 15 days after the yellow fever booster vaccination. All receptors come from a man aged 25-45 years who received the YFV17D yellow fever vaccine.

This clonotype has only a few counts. This chain's CDR3 is CASSSQVFRDTQYF. The CDR3 DNA follows: TGTGCCAGCAGCTCTCAAGTATTTCGAGATACGCAGTATTTT. The chain employs TRBV7-6 and TRBJ2-3; D ambiguous. V lost 4 bases to trimming and J lost 5 bases, with 13 bases between them. This CDR3 comprises 14 residues. Germline CDR1 is SGHVS and CDR2 is FNYEAQ.

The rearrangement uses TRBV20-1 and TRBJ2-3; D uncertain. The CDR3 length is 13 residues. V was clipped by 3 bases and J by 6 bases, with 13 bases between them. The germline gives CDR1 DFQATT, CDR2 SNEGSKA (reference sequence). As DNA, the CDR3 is TGCAGTGCTAGTTTCGAGACTGGGGATACGCAGTATTTT. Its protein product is CSASFETGDTQYF.

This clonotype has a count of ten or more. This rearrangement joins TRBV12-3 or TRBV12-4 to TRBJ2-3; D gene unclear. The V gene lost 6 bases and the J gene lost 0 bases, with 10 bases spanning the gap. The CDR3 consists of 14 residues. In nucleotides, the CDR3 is TGTGCCAGCAGGTTCCGTGCTAGCACAGATACGCAGTATTTT. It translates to CASRFRASTDTQYF.

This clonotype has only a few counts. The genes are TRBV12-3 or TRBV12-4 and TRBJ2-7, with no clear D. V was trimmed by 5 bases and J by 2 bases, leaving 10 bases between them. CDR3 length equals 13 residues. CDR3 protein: CASSDTAAYEQYF. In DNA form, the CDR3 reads TGTGCCAGCAGTGATACAGCCGCCTACGAGCAGTACTTC.

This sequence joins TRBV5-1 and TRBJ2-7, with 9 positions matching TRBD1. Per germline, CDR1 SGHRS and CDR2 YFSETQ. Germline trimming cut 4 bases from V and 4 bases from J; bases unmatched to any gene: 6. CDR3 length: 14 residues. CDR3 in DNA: TGCGCCAGCAGCCAGGGACAGGGCGGGTACGAGCAGTACTTC. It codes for CASSQGQGGYEQYF. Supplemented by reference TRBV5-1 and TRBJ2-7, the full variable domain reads KAGVTQTPRYLIKTRGQQVTLSCSPISGHRSVSWYQQTPGQGLQFLFEYFSETQRNKGNFPGRFSGRQFSNSRSEMNVSTLELGDSALYLCASSQGQGGYEQYFGPGTRLTVT.

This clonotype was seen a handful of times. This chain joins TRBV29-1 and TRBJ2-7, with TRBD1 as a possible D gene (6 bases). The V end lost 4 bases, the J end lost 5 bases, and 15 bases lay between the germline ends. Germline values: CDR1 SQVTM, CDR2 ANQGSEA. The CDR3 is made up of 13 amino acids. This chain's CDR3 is CSVGTGHRNEQYF. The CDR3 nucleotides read TGCAGCGTTGGAACGGGACACCGGAACGAGCAGTACTTC.

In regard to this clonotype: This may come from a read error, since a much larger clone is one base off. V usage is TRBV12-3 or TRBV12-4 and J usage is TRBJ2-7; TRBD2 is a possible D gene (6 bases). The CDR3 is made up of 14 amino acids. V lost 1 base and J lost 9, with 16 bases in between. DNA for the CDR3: TGTGCCAGCAGTTTAGTTCTTGGACTATCAGTGCAGTACTTC. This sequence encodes CASSLVLGLSVQYF.

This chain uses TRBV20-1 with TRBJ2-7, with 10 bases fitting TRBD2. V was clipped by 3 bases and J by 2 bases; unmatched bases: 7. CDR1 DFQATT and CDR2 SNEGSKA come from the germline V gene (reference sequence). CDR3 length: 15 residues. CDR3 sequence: CSASPGTSVAYEQYF. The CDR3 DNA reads TGCAGTGCTAGCCCCGGGACTAGCGTAGCCTACGAGCAGTACTTC.

The CDR3 DNA is TGCAGTGCTAGAACAATCCGGGACAGGGGCACAGATACGCAGTATTTT. Its protein is CSARTIRDRGTDTQYF. V and J are TRBV20-1 and TRBJ2-3; 9 positions match TRBD1. The V and J ends lost 2 bases and 1 base, in that order; junction bases with no gene match: 7. Per germline, CDR1 DFQATT and CDR2 SNEGSKA (reference sequence). The CDR3 runs to 16 residues.

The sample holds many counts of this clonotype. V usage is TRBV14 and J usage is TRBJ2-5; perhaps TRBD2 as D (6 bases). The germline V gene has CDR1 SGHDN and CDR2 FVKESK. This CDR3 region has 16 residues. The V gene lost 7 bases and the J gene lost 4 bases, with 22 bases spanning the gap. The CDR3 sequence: CASNPRTPAGPETQYF. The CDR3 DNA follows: TGTGCCAGCAACCCTCGGACCCCGGCGGGGCCAGAGACCCAGTACTTC. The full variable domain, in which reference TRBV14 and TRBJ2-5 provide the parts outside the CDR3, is EAGVTQFPSHSVIEKGQTVTLRCDPISGHDNLYWYRRVMGKEIKFLLHFVKESKQDESGMPNNRFLAERTGGTYSTLKVQPAELEDSGVYFCASNPRTPAGPETQYFGPGTRLLVL.

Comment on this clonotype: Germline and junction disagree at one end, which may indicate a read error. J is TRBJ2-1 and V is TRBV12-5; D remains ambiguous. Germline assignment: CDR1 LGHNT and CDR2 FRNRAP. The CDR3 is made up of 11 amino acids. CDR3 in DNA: TGTGCTAGTCAGACTTACAGTGAGCAGTTCTTC. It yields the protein CASQTYSEQFF.

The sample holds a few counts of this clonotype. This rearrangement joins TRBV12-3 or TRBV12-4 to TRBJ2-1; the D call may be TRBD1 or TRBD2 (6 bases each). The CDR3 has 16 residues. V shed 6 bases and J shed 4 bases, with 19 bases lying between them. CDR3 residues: CASSPPGAQAYNEQFF. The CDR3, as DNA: TGTGCCAGCAGCCCCCCGGGGGCACAAGCGTACAATGAGCAGTTCTTC.

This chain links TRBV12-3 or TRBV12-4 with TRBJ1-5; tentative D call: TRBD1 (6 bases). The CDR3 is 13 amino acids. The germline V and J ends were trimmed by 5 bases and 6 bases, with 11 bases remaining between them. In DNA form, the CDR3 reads TGTGCCAGCAGTAAAACAGGGTCTCAGCCCCAGCATTTT. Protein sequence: CASSKTGSQPQHF.

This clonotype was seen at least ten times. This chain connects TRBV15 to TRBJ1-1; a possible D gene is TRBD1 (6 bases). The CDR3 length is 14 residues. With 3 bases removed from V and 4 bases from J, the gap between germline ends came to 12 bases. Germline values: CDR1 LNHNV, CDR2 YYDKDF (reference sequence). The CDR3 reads CATSRNRAGTEAFF. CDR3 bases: TGTGCCACCAGCAGGAACAGGGCGGGCACTGAAGCTTTCTTT.